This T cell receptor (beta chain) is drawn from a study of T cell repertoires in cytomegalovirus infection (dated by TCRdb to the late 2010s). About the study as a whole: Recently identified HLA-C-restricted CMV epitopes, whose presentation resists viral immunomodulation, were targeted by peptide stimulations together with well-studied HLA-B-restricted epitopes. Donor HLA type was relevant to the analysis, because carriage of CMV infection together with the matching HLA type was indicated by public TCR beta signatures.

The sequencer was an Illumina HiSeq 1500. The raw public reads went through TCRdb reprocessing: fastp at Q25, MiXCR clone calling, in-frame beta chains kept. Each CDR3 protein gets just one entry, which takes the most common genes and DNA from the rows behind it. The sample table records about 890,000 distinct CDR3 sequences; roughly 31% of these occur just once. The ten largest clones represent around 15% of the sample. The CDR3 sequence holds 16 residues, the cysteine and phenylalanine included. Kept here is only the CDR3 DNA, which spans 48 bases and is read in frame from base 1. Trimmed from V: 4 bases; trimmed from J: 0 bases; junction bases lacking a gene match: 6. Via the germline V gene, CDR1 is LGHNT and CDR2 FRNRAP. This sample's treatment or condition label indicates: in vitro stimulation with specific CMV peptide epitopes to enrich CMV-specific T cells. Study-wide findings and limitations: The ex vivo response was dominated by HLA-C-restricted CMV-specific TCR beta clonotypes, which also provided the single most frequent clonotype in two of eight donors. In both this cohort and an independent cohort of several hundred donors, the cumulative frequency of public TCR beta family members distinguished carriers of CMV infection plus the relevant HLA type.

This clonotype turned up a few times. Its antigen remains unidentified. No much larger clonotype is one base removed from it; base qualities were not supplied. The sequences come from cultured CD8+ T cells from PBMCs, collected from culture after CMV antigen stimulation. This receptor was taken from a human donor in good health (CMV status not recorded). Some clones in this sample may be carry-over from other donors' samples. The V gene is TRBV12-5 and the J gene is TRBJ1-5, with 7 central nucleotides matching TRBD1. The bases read TGTGCTAGTGGTTCCGGGACAGAGCATAGCAATCAGCCCCAGCATTTT. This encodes CASGSGTEHSNQPQHF.